Below, 24 T cell receptor beta chains from the same sample are listed, as sequenced in a study of radiotherapy plus CTLA-4 blockade in lung cancer. Some clones are missing from TCRdb's copy, which holds only in-frame ones; the method was immunoSEQ multiplex PCR. In the table there are roughly 57,000 clones, approximately 84% of which are singletons. The sequencing here drew on peripheral blood, taken from a patient treated with radiotherapy plus ipilimumab. These receptors came from a human donor with non-small cell lung cancer whose response to radiotherapy plus ipilimumab could not be evaluated.

This chain connects TRBV25-1 to TRBJ2-3; no firm D call. V was clipped by 6 bases and J by 3 bases, with 10 bases between them. The CDR3 has 13 residues. The germline gives CDR1 MGHDK, CDR2 SYGVNS. CDR3 residues: CASSTFPTDTQYF. CDR3 nucleotide sequence: TGTGCCAGCAGCACATTTCCGACAGATACGCAGTATTTT.

The chain links TRBV23-1 to TRBJ2-3, with 10 positions matching TRBD2. TRBV23-1 is given ORF status, its function remaining uncertain. Trimming took 0 bases from V and 2 from J; bases not matched to a gene: 5. The CDR3 consists of 17 residues. CDR3: CASSQSSLAGITDTQYF. CDR3 sequence (DNA): TGCGCCAGCAGTCAATCATCACTAGCGGGAATCACAGATACGCAGTATTTT.

The rearrangement links TRBV27 to TRBJ2-3, with a possible D match to TRBD2 (6 bases). V lost 1 base to trimming and J lost 4 bases, with 6 bases between them. CDR1 is MNHEY and CDR2 is SMNVEV in the germline V gene (reference sequence). The CDR3 covers 13 residues. The CDR3 DNA reads as TGTGCCAGCAGTTTATGGGGGGCAGATACGCAGTATTTT. It codes for CASSLWGADTQYF.

This chain links TRBV6-5 with TRBJ2-7; TRBD2 matches at 13 bases. V trimming: 8 bases; J trimming: 2 bases; junction bases outside the gene matches: 6. The CDR3 consists of 15 residues. The germline V gene has CDR1 MNHEY and CDR2 SVGAGI. For the CDR3, the DNA is TGTGCCAGCTCGACTAGCGGGGGGTCTGCCTACGAGCAGTACTTC. Amino acid sequence: CASSTSGGSAYEQYF.

V usage is TRBV29-1 and J usage is TRBJ2-3; D is undetermined. Germline V gene lookup returns CDR1 SQVTM and CDR2 ANQGSEA. The CDR3 is made up of 10 amino acids. The V gene lost 7 bases and the J gene lost 1 base, with 3 bases spanning the gap. CDR3 nucleotides: TGCAGCGCTGGCACAGATACGCAGTATTTT. It encodes CSAGTDTQYF.

The V and J genes are TRBV6-6 and TRBJ2-3, with D uncertain. The V gene's germline CDR1 is MNHNY and CDR2 SVGAGI (reference sequence). The CDR3 runs to 12 residues. Trimming removed 4 bases from V and 6 bases from J, with 8 bases in between. For the CDR3, the DNA is TGTGCCAGCAGTTGGGCTGGGGATACGCAGTATTTT. Its protein product is CASSWAGDTQYF.

The J gene is TRBJ2-1, the V gene TRBV25-1, with a weak D call TRBD2 (5 bases). V was clipped by 4 bases and J by 12 bases, with 22 bases between them. The CDR3 has 15 amino acids. Germline CDR1 MGHDK, CDR2 SYGVNS. Here the CDR3 DNA reads TGTGCCAGCAGTGTGACGGGAATACTTGGTCGGGGGCAGTTCTTC. Amino acids: CASSVTGILGRGQFF. Drawing the rest from reference TRBV25-1 and TRBJ2-1, the complete variable domain is EADIYQTPRYLVIGTGKKITLECSQTMGHDKMYWYQQDPGMELHLIHYSYGVNSTEKGDLSSESTVSRIRTEHFPLTLESARPSHTSQYLCASSVTGILGRGQFFGPGTRLTVL.

The V and J genes are TRBV7-9 and TRBJ1-1, with a possible D match to TRBD1 (6 bases). V lost 0 bases and J 4 bases, leaving 12 bases between the germline ends. The CDR3 is made up of 15 amino acids. Germline V gene sequence: CDR1 SEHNR, CDR2 FQNEAQ (reference sequence). As DNA, the CDR3 is TGTGCCAGCAGCTTAGCGCCCACAGGGCGCACTGAAGCTTTCTTT. Translation: CASSLAPTGRTEAFF.

This chain uses TRBV4-1 with TRBJ1-4; a weak D match, TRBD1 (6 bases). The CDR3 has 15 residues. Germline CDR1 is MGHRA and CDR2 is YSYEKL. Trimming took 2 bases from V and 4 from J, leaving 11 bases between them. The CDR3 is CASSQSGTFNEKLFF. CDR3 nucleotide sequence: TGCGCCAGCAGCCAATCCGGGACATTTAATGAAAAACTGTTTTTT.

The chain links TRBV7-8 to TRBJ2-2; tentative D call: TRBD2 (5 bases). Germline V gene data show CDR1 as SGHVS and CDR2 as FQNEAQ. This CDR3 contains 16 residues. V lost 5 bases, J lost 1 base, and 14 bases lay in between. The CDR3 DNA sequence: TGTGCCAGCAGCAGACGTAGAGGGCAGAACACCGGGGAGCTGTTTTTT. Protein: CASSRRRGQNTGELFF.

This chain connects TRBV11-3 to TRBJ2-3, with no clear D. The V gene lost 1 base and the J gene lost 4 bases, with 12 bases spanning the gap. Germline V gene lookup returns CDR1 SGHNT and CDR2 YENEEA. The CDR3 sequence is 15 residues long. CDR3 protein: CASSLGYSGSDTQYF. The DNA for the CDR3 is TGTGCCAGCAGCTTAGGGTACTCAGGCTCAGATACGCAGTATTTT.

V gene TRBV16 combines with J gene TRBJ1-1; no clear D. The CDR3 contains 15 residues. V gave up 4 bases and J gave up 0 bases, with 12 bases separating them. Germline CDR1 KGHSY, CDR2 FQNENV. CDR3 region: CASSPTGRVNTEAFF. As DNA, the CDR3 is TGTGCCAGCAGCCCTACGGGTCGAGTGAACACTGAAGCTTTCTTT.

The chain recombines TRBV11-2 with TRBJ1-1, with TRBD1 matching over 10 bases. The V gene end was trimmed by 5 bases and the J gene end by 4 bases; junction bases not matched to a gene: 4. Germline V gene data show CDR1 as SGHAT and CDR2 as FQNNGV. The CDR3 runs to 14 residues. The CDR3 DNA reads TGTGCCAGCAGCCTGGACAGGGGGGTCACTGAAGCTTTCTTT. Residues: CASSLDRGVTEAFF.

This chain joins TRBV6-5 and TRBJ2-6; D unresolved. Germline V gives CDR1 MNHEY, CDR2 SVGAGI. Between the trimmed V and J ends, which lost 6 bases and 0 bases, there was a span of 9 bases. The CDR3 is made up of 15 amino acids. CDR3 sequence reads: CASSPHGSGANVLTF. The CDR3 DNA reads TGTGCCAGCAGCCCCCACGGCTCTGGGGCCAACGTCCTGACTTTC.

A few counts support this clone. The chain links TRBV5-4 to TRBJ2-7; 8 bases agree with TRBD2. V was clipped by 4 bases and J by 2 bases; unmatched bases: 8. Germline V gene data show CDR1 as SGHNT and CDR2 as YYREEE (reference sequence). The CDR3 loop spans 15 amino acids. CDR3 in amino acids: CASSPEGGGTYEQYF. DNA of the CDR3: TGTGCCAGCAGCCCGGAGGGCGGGGGGACCTACGAGCAGTACTTC.

This chain uses TRBV7-8 with TRBJ1-4, with 7 bases matching TRBD1. The V gene end was trimmed by 1 base and the J gene end by 10 bases; junction bases not matched to a gene: 12. The germline gives CDR1 SGHVS, CDR2 FQNEAQ. This CDR3 comprises 16 residues. DNA for the CDR3: TGTGCCAGCAGCTTAGGGGCGACAGGGAAGATGGGAAAACTGTTTTTT. This codes for CASSLGATGKMGKLFF.

Turning to this clone: Sequence at one end of the junction differs from germline and may be a read error. The V gene is TRBV2, the J gene TRBJ2-7, with a possible D match to TRBD2 (5 bases). This CDR3 is 13 amino acids long. The germline V gene encodes CDR1 SNHLY and CDR2 FYNNEI. For the CDR3, the DNA is TGTGCCAGCAGTGAAGTCGCTGGGCCCGAGGGCTTCTTC. Residues: CASSEVAGPEGFF.

The rearrangement joins TRBV7-6 to TRBJ1-2; D possibly corresponds to TRBD1 (6 bases). CDR1 SGHVS and CDR2 FNYEAQ come from the germline V gene. Trimming stripped 5 bases from V and 7 bases from J, with 20 bases between. The CDR3 extends over 15 amino acids. CDR3 loop: CASSTGGGGDPGYTF. CDR3 sequence (DNA): TGTGCCAGCAGCACCGGAGGGGGGGGCGATCCTGGCTACACCTTC.

The CDR3 loop reads CASSNDRAGNTIYF. The CDR3 DNA follows: TGTGCCAGCAGTAACGACAGGGCTGGAAACACCATATATTTT. The chain carries TRBV6-5 and TRBJ1-3; 7 positions agree with TRBD1. Germline loops: CDR1 MNHEY, CDR2 SVGAGI. The CDR3 sequence is 14 residues long. Losses at the gene ends were 5 bases for V and 2 bases for J; bases not matched to a gene: 3.

A few counts support this clone. The chain joins TRBV25-1 to TRBJ2-2, with 12 bases aligning to TRBD2. CDR1 is MGHDK and CDR2 is SYGVNS in the germline V gene. V was pared by 3 bases and J by 6 bases, with 8 bases of the junction left unmatched. The CDR3 runs 17 residues. The chain's CDR3 is CASSDLGLAGLSGELFF. The CDR3 DNA is TGTGCCAGCAGTGATCTCGGACTAGCGGGATTATCCGGGGAGCTGTTTTTT. Looking up the rest from reference TRBV25-1 and TRBJ2-2 gives the full variable domain: EADIYQTPRYLVIGTGKKITLECSQTMGHDKMYWYQQDPGMELHLIHYSYGVNSTEKGDLSSESTVSRIRTEHFPLTLESARPSHTSQYLCASSDLGLAGLSGELFFGEGSRLTVL.

This chain links TRBV12-5 with TRBJ2-5, with 8 bases aligning to TRBD1. The ends lost 1 base at V and 0 bases at J; junction bases unmatched: 7. CDR3 size: 17 residues. From germline, CDR1 is LGHNT and CDR2 FRNRAP. CDR3 nucleotide sequence: TGTGCTAGTGGTTTGGGGGCGGACAGGGTCTACCAAGAGACCCAGTACTTC. It encodes CASGLGADRVYQETQYF. The full variable domain, its missing parts supplied by reference TRBV12-5 and TRBJ2-5, is DARVTQTPRHKVTEMGQEVTMRCQPILGHNTVFWYRQTMMQGLELLAYFRNRAPLDDSGMPKDRFSAEMPDATLATLKIQPSEPRDSAVYFCASGLGADRVYQETQYFGPGTRLLVL.

V usage is TRBV5-4 and J usage is TRBJ2-7; weak D call: TRBD1 (8 bases). This CDR3 is 16 amino acids long. The V end was cut by 4 bases, the J end by 2 bases, with 19 bases between. Germline assignment: CDR1 SGHNT and CDR2 YYREEE (reference sequence). The CDR3: CASSRGGTGRTYEQYF. As DNA, the CDR3 is TGTGCCAGCAGCCGGGGAGGGACAGGAAGAACCTACGAGCAGTACTTC.

The J gene is TRBJ1-1, the V gene TRBV19; D may be TRBD1 (6 bases). V lost 4 bases, J lost 0 bases, and 12 bases lay in between. Germline CDR1 and CDR2: LNHDA and SQIVND (reference sequence). The CDR3 length is 15 residues. The CDR3 DNA reads as TGTGCCAGTAGTAGAGGGGGGGAGATGAACACTGAAGCTTTCTTT. Protein sequence: CASSRGGEMNTEAFF.

This chain uses TRBV11-2 with TRBJ2-7; 10 nucleotides agree with TRBD2. J was trimmed by 3 bases and V by 2 bases; bases with no gene match: 4. The CDR3 spans 15 residues. The germline gives CDR1 SGHAT, CDR2 FQNNGV. The CDR3 sequence is CASSLMPSGSYEQYF. In DNA form, the CDR3 reads TGTGCCAGCAGCTTAATGCCTAGCGGGAGCTACGAGCAGTACTTC.